This passage covers 12 T cell receptor beta chains from one sample sequenced in a study of blood T cell repertoires in COVID-19. TCRdb's copy holds only in-frame clones and misses some; the assay was immunoSEQ multiplex PCR. The sample lists over 200,000 clones, 84% occurring once. Specimen: peripheral blood. These receptor sequences come from a woman between 45 and 60 years old with active or convalescent COVID-19.

J is TRBJ1-3 and V is TRBV2; maybe TRBD1 (5 bases). V lost 2 bases and J 2 bases, leaving 25 bases between the germline ends. Germline assignment: CDR1 SNHLY and CDR2 FYNNEI. The CDR3 runs 20 residues. This chain's CDR3 is CASSELEDSLTRATGNTIYF. CDR3 sequence (DNA): TGTGCCAGCAGTGAACTCGAAGACAGCCTTACCCGGGCCACTGGAAACACCATATATTTT.

V is TRBV5-1 and J is TRBJ1-4; 9 bases align to TRBD1. From germline, CDR1 is SGHRS and CDR2 YFSETQ. The CDR3 loop spans 15 amino acids. With 0 bases clipped from V and 4 bases from J, the junction kept 1 base outside the gene matches. The CDR3 nucleotides read TGCGCCAGCAGCTTGGACAGGGGGCGTAATGAAAAACTGTTTTTT. Its translation: CASSLDRGRNEKLFF. Full variable domain (missing parts from reference TRBV5-1 and TRBJ1-4): KAGVTQTPRYLIKTRGQQVTLSCSPISGHRSVSWYQQTPGQGLQFLFEYFSETQRNKGNFPGRFSGRQFSNSRSEMNVSTLELGDSALYLCASSLDRGRNEKLFFGSGTQLSVL.

This sequence joins TRBV10-1 and TRBJ2-2, with a possible D match to TRBD1 (5 bases). The V end lost 3 bases, the J end lost 3 bases, and 14 bases lay between the germline ends. CDR1 is WNHNN, CDR2 SYGVQD, per germline (reference sequence). This CDR3 spans 16 amino acids. The CDR3 reads CASSEGVGSDTGELFF. CDR3 nucleotide sequence: TGCGCCAGCAGTGAAGGGGTAGGGTCCGACACCGGGGAGCTGTTTTTT.

V gene TRBV28 combines with J gene TRBJ2-2, with a possible D match to TRBD1 (5 bases). Trimming took off 4 bases at V and 1 base at J, with 13 bases between the two ends. CDR1 MDHEN and CDR2 SYDVKM come from the germline V gene. The CDR3 runs to 16 residues. DNA for the CDR3: TGTGCCAGCAGTTCAAGGGGAAGGGAGAACACCGGGGAGCTGTTTTTT. Translating it yields CASSSRGRENTGELFF.

This chain connects TRBV5-6 to TRBJ1-2, with D maybe TRBD1 (5 bases). The CDR3 spans 15 residues. Germline CDR1 reads SGHDT; CDR2 reads YYEEEE. Between the trimmed V and J ends, which lost 0 bases and 4 bases, there was a span of 13 bases. The CDR3 nucleotides read TGTGCCAGCAGCTTGGGACAGAAAGTAATCTATGGCTACACCTTC. Protein: CASSLGQKVIYGYTF.

Written as DNA, the CDR3 is TGTGCCAGCAGTGAAGCAGGAGGGGGCTCTCAGCCCCAGCATTTT. Residues: CASSEAGGGSQPQHF. The chain combines TRBV2 with TRBJ1-5, with 7 nucleotides matching TRBD1. Losses at the gene ends were 0 bases for V and 6 bases for J; bases not matched to a gene: 5. The CDR3 covers 15 residues. Germline values: CDR1 SNHLY, CDR2 FYNNEI.

This clone occurred a few times. The chain couples TRBV2 to TRBJ1-6; 8 positions match TRBD1. Per the germline V gene, CDR1 is SNHLY and CDR2 is FYNNEI. This CDR3 comprises 15 residues. The ends lost 4 bases at V and 8 bases at J; junction bases unmatched: 7. The CDR3 reads CASSAPDRGYSPLHF. The DNA for the CDR3 is TGTGCCAGCAGTGCTCCCGACAGGGGATATTCACCCCTCCACTTT.

The chain links TRBV9 to TRBJ2-5; D is perhaps TRBD2 (6 bases). The CDR3 covers 18 residues. Germline CDR1 and CDR2: SGDLS and YYNGEE. V dropped 4 bases and J dropped 4 bases, with 26 bases sitting between them. CDR3: CASSLRGSSGPQGETQYF. In DNA, the CDR3 is TGTGCCAGCAGCCTTCGGGGGTCAAGCGGTCCTCAGGGAGAGACCCAGTACTTC.

The chain carries TRBV7-9 and TRBJ1-2; 8 positions match TRBD1. Germline assignment: CDR1 SEHNR and CDR2 FQNEAQ (reference sequence). This CDR3 contains 14 residues. Losses at the gene ends were 1 base for V and 8 bases for J; bases not matched to a gene: 6. The CDR3 loop is CASSLGQGASGYTF. CDR3 nucleotide sequence: TGTGCCAGCAGCTTAGGGCAGGGGGCATCGGGCTACACCTTC.

J is TRBJ1-1 and V is TRBV5-1; possible D gene TRBD1, 5 bases. The germline V gene has CDR1 SGHRS and CDR2 YFSETQ. Trimming shortened V by 1 base and J by 10 bases, and 14 bases separated the two germline ends. The CDR3 totals 13 residues. The CDR3 loop reads CASSLSGGMGAFF. The CDR3 DNA sequence: TGCGCCAGCAGCTTGTCGGGGGGAATGGGAGCTTTCTTT.

The table lists this clone with a few counts. The rearrangement uses TRBV10-3 and TRBJ2-3; 8 positions match TRBD2. With 3 bases clipped from V and 10 bases from J, the junction kept 12 bases outside the gene matches. This CDR3 spans 15 amino acids. Germline V gene lookup returns CDR1 ENHRY and CDR2 SYGVKD. The CDR3 DNA follows: TGTGCCATCAGTGAACCGGGACTAGAAATGGGTGCGCAGTATTTT. This encodes CAISEPGLEMGAQYF.

This chain uses TRBV29-1 with TRBJ1-3, with a weak D call TRBD1 (5 bases). Per germline, CDR1 SQVTM and CDR2 ANQGSEA. The CDR3 spans 11 residues. The V end lost 5 bases, the J end lost 7 bases, and 9 bases lay between the germline ends. This CDR3 reads CSVRGANTIYF. Written as DNA, the CDR3 is TGCAGCGTTCGCGGGGCGAACACCATATATTTT.